The 20 T cell receptor beta chains listed next were all sequenced from one sample in a study of graft-versus-host responses after intestinal transplantation. No antigen is known for these receptors. TCRdb's copy holds only in-frame clones and misses some; the assay was immunoSEQ multiplex PCR. The sample lists around 78,000 clones, roughly 87% seen once, with over 7% in the top ten. Material: unstimulated CD8+ T cells sorted from spleen or lymph node cells, obtained before transplant. These receptors were taken from a human donor who was the organ donor for an intestinal transplant.

The chain carries TRBV7-9 and TRBJ2-7, with 9 bases matching TRBD1. The CDR3 runs to 17 residues. In germline, CDR1 is SEHNR, CDR2 FQNEAQ (reference sequence). The V segment lost 8 bases and the J segment 3 bases; nucleotides outside the gene matches: 17. The CDR3 reads CASLRTSTGTGRYEQYF. CDR3 sequence (DNA): TGTGCCAGCCTTAGAACTTCAACCGGGACAGGGCGCTACGAGCAGTACTTC. Full variable domain (rest looked up from reference TRBV7-9 and TRBJ2-7): DTGVSQNPRHKITKRGQNVTFRCDPISEHNRLYWYRQTLGQGPEFLTYFQNEAQLEKSRLLSDRFSAERPKGSFSTLEIQRTEQGDSAMYLCASLRTSTGTGRYEQYFGPGTRLTVT.

The chain links TRBV27 to TRBJ2-3; D uncertain. CDR3 length equals 12 residues. V was pared by 2 bases and J by 4 bases, with 4 bases between. From germline, CDR1 is MNHEY and CDR2 SMNVEV (reference sequence). The CDR3 DNA is TGTGCCAGCAGTTTAACCGCAGATACGCAGTATTTT. Protein: CASSLTADTQYF.

The gene calls are TRBV14 and TRBJ2-1, with TRBD1 as a possible D gene (5 bases). The CDR3 has 16 residues. Trimming took 3 bases from V and 4 from J, leaving 16 bases between them. Germline V gene data show CDR1 as SGHDN and CDR2 as FVKESK. Here the CDR3 reads CASSQDNRLLYNEQFF. As DNA, the CDR3 is TGTGCCAGCAGCCAGGATAACAGGCTGCTATACAATGAGCAGTTCTTC. Combining the CDR3 with reference TRBV14 and TRBJ2-1 gives the whole variable domain EAGVTQFPSHSVIEKGQTVTLRCDPISGHDNLYWYRRVMGKEIKFLLHFVKESKQDESGMPNNRFLAERTGGTYSTLKVQPAELEDSGVYFCASSQDNRLLYNEQFFGPGTRLTVL.

The chain combines TRBV5-1 with TRBJ2-7; D gene unclear. Germline CDR1 reads SGHRS; CDR2 reads YFSETQ. V gave up 0 bases and J gave up 5 bases, with 3 bases separating them. The CDR3 has 11 amino acids. The CDR3 DNA sequence: TGCGCCAGCAGCTTGGGCCACGAGCAGTACTTC. Its protein product is CASSLGHEQYF.

The chain carries TRBV7-2 and TRBJ2-7, with TRBD1 matching 8 bases. The germline gives CDR1 SGHTA, CDR2 FQGNSA. The CDR3 consists of 14 residues. Unmatched junction bases numbered 3, after V lost 3 bases and J lost 2 bases. CDR3 sequence reads: CASSFGTGPYEQYF. CDR3 in DNA: TGTGCCAGCAGCTTCGGGACAGGACCCTACGAGCAGTACTTC.

The V call is TRBV4-1, the J call TRBJ2-7; 13 positions match TRBD2. V lost 1 base to trimming and J lost 9 bases; unmatched junction nucleotides: 9. This CDR3 has 16 residues. Germline V lookup: CDR1 MGHRA, CDR2 YSYEKL. The CDR3 region is CASSQGPGLAGAGQYF. Written as DNA, the CDR3 is TGCGCCAGCAGCCAAGGGCCCGGACTAGCGGGGGCCGGGCAGTACTTC.

The chain joins TRBV7-8 to TRBJ2-7; D perhaps matches TRBD1 (6 bases). CDR1 is SGHVS, CDR2 FQNEAQ, per germline. The ends were cut back, 4 bases at V and 2 bases at J, with 12 bases in the middle. The CDR3 consists of 14 residues. The CDR3 loop reads CASSSQAGAYEQYF. CDR3 sequence (DNA): TGTGCCAGCAGCTCTCAGGCAGGGGCCTACGAGCAGTACTTC.

Worth noting for this clone: The missing conserved phenylalanine or tryptophan at the end of this CDR3 makes a read error likely. The gene calls are TRBV7-8 and TRBJ2-7, with TRBD1 matching over 8 bases. Germline CDR1 reads SGHVS; CDR2 reads FQNEAQ. V shed 1 base, J shed 7 bases, and the junction held 9 bases outside the gene matches. This CDR3 has 15 residues. The CDR3 region has the DNA TGTGCCAGCAGCTTAGTAACAGGGGGAGTTTGGGAGCAGTACCTC. It codes for CASSLVTGGVWEQYL.

The J gene is TRBJ1-5, the V gene TRBV4-1; the D is unclear. With 0 bases removed from V and 5 bases from J, the gap between germline ends came to 11 bases. Germline CDR1 is MGHRA and CDR2 is YSYEKL. The CDR3 length is 15 residues. CDR3 region: CASSQDPGDDQPQHF. The CDR3 DNA reads as TGCGCCAGCAGCCAAGATCCCGGGGATGATCAGCCCCAGCATTTT.

The rearrangement uses TRBV4-2 and TRBJ2-1, with a tentative D call TRBD2 (6 bases). The V end was cut by 3 bases, the J end by 6 bases, with 18 bases between. CDR1 is LGHNA and CDR2 is YNFKEQ in the germline V gene. The CDR3 has 16 amino acids. In DNA, the CDR3 is TGTGCCAGCAGCCACCACCCACGACTAGTATTCAATGAGCAGTTCTTC. This codes for CASSHHPRLVFNEQFF.

The CDR3 loop is CASSFTLQDTEAFF. The CDR3 DNA follows: TGTGCCAGCAGTTTTACACTACAGGACACTGAAGCTTTCTTT. This chain links TRBV28 with TRBJ1-1; D may be TRBD1 (5 bases). The CDR3 totals 14 residues. Per germline, CDR1 MDHEN and CDR2 SYDVKM. V lost 3 bases and J 3 bases, leaving 11 bases between the germline ends.

The V and J genes are TRBV27 and TRBJ1-4, with 7 bases lining up with TRBD1. Germline V gene sequence: CDR1 MNHEY, CDR2 SMNVEV (reference sequence). The CDR3 is 15 residues long. After removal of 6 bases from V and 5 bases from J, the junction contained 9 bases not matched to a gene. The CDR3 here is CASSPAAGGNEKLFF. The CDR3 DNA reads as TGTGCCAGCAGCCCCGCGGCAGGGGGAAATGAAAAACTGTTTTTT.

This chain joins TRBV29-1 and TRBJ2-3; 10 bases are shared with TRBD2. The CDR3 runs to 15 residues. Trimming cost V 6 bases and J 0 bases; bases outside gene matches: 6. Germline V gene data show CDR1 as SQVTM and CDR2 as ANQGSEA. The CDR3: CSVIGLAASTDTQYF. CDR3 nucleotide sequence: TGCAGCGTGATAGGACTAGCGGCTAGCACAGATACGCAGTATTTT.

The V and J genes are TRBV5-1 and TRBJ2-7; 7 bases agree with TRBD1. The germline V gene has CDR1 SGHRS and CDR2 YFSETQ. This CDR3 has 14 residues. J lost 0 bases, V lost 4 bases, and 4 bases had no gene match. CDR3 in DNA: TGCGCCAGCAGCCGGACAGGTTCCTCCTACGAGCAGTACTTC. This codes for CASSRTGSSYEQYF.

This chain joins TRBV27 and TRBJ1-1; no clear D. CDR3 size: 13 residues. CDR1 is MNHEY, CDR2 SMNVEV, per germline (reference sequence). V lost 3 bases and J 1 base, leaving 6 bases between the germline ends. DNA for the CDR3: TGTGCCAGCAGTTTGGGAGAGAACACTGAAGCTTTCTTT. It codes for CASSLGENTEAFF.

J is TRBJ2-7 and V is TRBV29-1; possible D gene TRBD1, 5 bases. V was pared by 2 bases and J by 3 bases, with 5 bases between. CDR3 size: 11 residues. CDR1 is SQVTM, CDR2 ANQGSEA, per germline. The CDR3 protein is CSVERGYEQYF. As DNA, the CDR3 is TGCAGCGTTGAAAGGGGCTACGAGCAGTACTTC.

J is TRBJ2-1 and V is TRBV27; 10 nucleotides agree with TRBD1. Germline V CDR1 and CDR2: MNHEY, SMNVEV (reference sequence). Trimming took 4 bases from V and 6 from J; bases not matched to a gene: 3. The CDR3 has 14 amino acids. The CDR3 DNA follows: TGTGCCAGCAGTTGGGGACAGGGGCTCAATGAGCAGTTCTTC. This codes for CASSWGQGLNEQFF.

This chain joins TRBV30 and TRBJ1-4; D is possibly TRBD1 (5 bases). The CDR3 length is 14 residues. Germline assignment: CDR1 GTSNPN and CDR2 SVGIG (reference sequence). Trimming took off 0 bases at V and 8 bases at J, with 13 bases between the two ends. The CDR3 reads CAWSVDSGREKLFF. CDR3 in DNA: TGTGCCTGGAGTGTCGACAGCGGCAGGGAAAAACTGTTTTTT.

The chain has TRBV15 and TRBJ1-4; no reliable D call. The length of the CDR3 is 14 residues. Deletions cut 1 base from V and 8 bases from J, with 11 bases between. Germline assignment: CDR1 LNHNV and CDR2 YYDKDF (reference sequence). The CDR3 region is CATSRVGIDEKLFF. The CDR3 DNA sequence: TGTGCCACCAGCAGAGTAGGGATCGACGAAAAACTGTTTTTT. Using reference TRBV15 and TRBJ1-4 for the parts outside the CDR3, the full variable domain is DAMVIQNPRYQVTQFGKPVTLSCSQTLNHNVMYWYQQKSSQAPKLLFHYYDKDFNNEADTPDNFQSRRPNTSFCFLDIRSPGLGDTAMYLCATSRVGIDEKLFFGSGTQLSVL.

The chain uses TRBV7-6 and TRBJ2-5; perhaps D is TRBD1 or TRBD2 (6 bases each). Germline CDR1 is SGHVS and CDR2 is FNYEAQ. There are 16 residues in the CDR3. V lost 1 base, J lost 5 bases, and 17 bases lay in between. DNA of the CDR3: TGTGCCAGCAGCTTAGTGCCGGGGGCTAGAGGGGAGACCCAGTACTTC. This sequence encodes CASSLVPGARGETQYF.